This T cell receptor beta chain derives from a study of shared clonotypes between healthy human individuals. Sequencing used immunoSEQ multiplex PCR; TCRdb keeps in-frame clones, though not all of them. This table holds about 1 million clones, about 80% found once. Trimming removed 0 bases from V and 7 bases from J; junction bases left unmatched: 4. CDR1 is PRHDT, CDR2 FYEKMQ, per germline (reference sequence). CDR3 size: 15 residues. This clone has just one count. Sequences were obtained from memory CD4+ T cells sorted from blood. Subset: CD45RA-negative fraction. The chain is built from TRBV13 and TRBJ2-7, with 12 positions matching TRBD1. The receptor's source is a man between 18 and 35 years old in good health. The CDR3 coding sequence is TGTGCCAGCAGCTTAGGGGGACAGGGGGCGCGGGAGCAGTACTTC. This sequence encodes CASSLGGQGAREQYF. The entire variable domain, with the rest obtained from reference TRBV13 and TRBJ2-7, is as follows: AAGVIQSPRHLIKEKRETATLKCYPIPRHDTVYWYQQGPGQDPQFLISFYEKMQSDKGSIPDRFSAQQFSDYHSELNMSSLELGDSALYFCASSLGGQGAREQYFGPGTRLTVT.